The clone carrying this T cell receptor beta chain was recorded a few times. Its antigen is currently unknown. CDR1 is LGHDT, CDR2 YNNKEL, per germline (reference sequence). V was cut by 7 bases and J by 0 bases, with 13 bases left in between. The CDR3 has 15 amino acids. The data were obtained in a study of T-cell memory formation after mild COVID-19. Study context: Largely donor-specific sequence clusters came from two donors. Overall study findings and caveats: While clones contracting from day 15 to 85 were balanced between CD4 and CD8, later expanders leaned CD4+.

The authors produced TCR alpha and TCR beta cDNA libraries with sample barcodes and UMIs by 5'RACE using constant-segment primers. TCRdb ran MiXCR on the 5' RACE reads and lists one entry per CDR3 protein. Of about 560,000 distinct CDR3 sequences in the sample, over 15% are singletons; the top ten hold about 12%. The V and J genes are TRBV3-1 and TRBJ2-1; D not resolved. The sequencing input was PBMCs or a T cell subset sorted from them (not recorded which). The origin of this receptor is an adult woman who had mild COVID-19 (a few samples of this study predate the infection). Cell type and time point are not known. The CDR3 is CASTPSSSSYNEQFF. The CDR3 bases are TGTGCCAGCACCCCCTCTTCGAGCTCCTACAATGAGCAGTTCTTC.